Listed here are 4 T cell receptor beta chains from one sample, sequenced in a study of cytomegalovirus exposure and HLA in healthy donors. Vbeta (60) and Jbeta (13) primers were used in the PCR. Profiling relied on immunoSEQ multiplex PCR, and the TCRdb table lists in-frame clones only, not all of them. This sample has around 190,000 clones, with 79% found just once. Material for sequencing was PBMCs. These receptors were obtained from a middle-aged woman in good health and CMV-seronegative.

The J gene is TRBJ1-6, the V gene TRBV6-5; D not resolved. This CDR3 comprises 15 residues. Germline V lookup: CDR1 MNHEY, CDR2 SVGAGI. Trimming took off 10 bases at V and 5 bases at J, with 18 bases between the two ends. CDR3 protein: CAIPPAGVHNSPLHF. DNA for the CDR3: TGTGCCATCCCGCCCGCGGGAGTACATAATTCACCCCTCCACTTT.

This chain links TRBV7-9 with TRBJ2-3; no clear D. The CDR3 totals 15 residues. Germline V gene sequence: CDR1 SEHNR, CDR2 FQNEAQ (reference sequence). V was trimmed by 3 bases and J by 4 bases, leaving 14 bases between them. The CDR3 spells CASSLVEQNPDTQYF. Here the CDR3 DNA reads TGTGCCAGCAGCTTGGTGGAACAGAACCCAGATACGCAGTATTTT.

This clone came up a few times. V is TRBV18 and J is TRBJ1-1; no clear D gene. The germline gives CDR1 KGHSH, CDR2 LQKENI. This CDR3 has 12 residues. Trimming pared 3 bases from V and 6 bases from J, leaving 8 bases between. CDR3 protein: CASSPLYPEAFF. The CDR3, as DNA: TGTGCCAGCTCACCGTTGTATCCTGAAGCTTTCTTT.

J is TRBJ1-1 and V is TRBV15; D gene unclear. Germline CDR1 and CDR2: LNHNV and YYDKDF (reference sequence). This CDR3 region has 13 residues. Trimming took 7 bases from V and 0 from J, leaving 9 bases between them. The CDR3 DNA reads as TGTGCCACCAAGTGGGCCTTGAACACTGAAGCTTTCTTT. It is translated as CATKWALNTEAFF.